The sequence of this T cell receptor beta chain was determined in a study of T cells in Graves' hyperthyroidism and ophthalmopathy. Overall study context: Peripheral blood draws took place at initial diagnosis, ahead of any treatment.

Findings of the study overall: Ophthalmopathy was model-predicted a median about 6.9 months pre-onset.

This clonotype turned up a few times. Its antigen is not identified. There were TCR beta CDR3 regions amplified from RNA transcripts. When the TCR CDR3 underwent first-round RT-PCR, the HTBI primer set was used. Each CDR3 protein is one row after TCRdb ran MiXCR on the multiplex PCR reads. The sample shows approximately 690,000 distinct CDR3 sequences, around 21% of them seen only once. The CDR3 totals 16 residues. The germline CDR1 and CDR2 sequences are MNHNS and SASEGT. The germline V and J ends were trimmed by 5 bases and 9 bases, with 23 bases remaining between them. Diagnostic assessment was based on clinical symptoms, serum thyroxine and TRAb, thyroid ultrasound and orbital computed tomography. PBMCs came from 9 to 10 ml fresh peripheral blood.

This TCR derives from a man aged 25 to 40 with Graves' ophthalmopathy. This sequence joins TRBV6-1 and TRBJ2-1; no reliable D call. Sequencing input: blood. The CDR3 reads CASSPTAAYAPGEQFF. The CDR3 nucleotides read TGTGCCAGCAGTCCGACCGCCGCTTACGCCCCAGGTGAGCAGTTCTTC.